Below, 27 T cell receptor beta chains from the same sample are listed, as sequenced in a study of identifying expanded T cells in peripheral blood. Repertoires were generated with immunoSEQ multiplex PCR, while TCRdb's copy carries only in-frame clones and drops some. This table holds about 85,000 clones, 89% found once. Sample: blood. Receptors were obtained from a person between 18 and 75 years old in good health.

The genes are TRBV2 and TRBJ2-3; D unclear. The CDR3 is made up of 12 amino acids. Germline assignment: CDR1 SNHLY and CDR2 FYNNEI. V dropped 7 bases and J dropped 0 bases, with 5 bases sitting between them. DNA for the CDR3: TGTGCCAGCATCCGTAGCACAGATACGCAGTATTTT. Translating gives CASIRSTDTQYF.

J is TRBJ2-2 and V is TRBV7-8; TRBD2 matches 7 bases. The CDR3 extends over 14 amino acids. J was trimmed by 6 bases and V by 3 bases; bases with no gene match: 4. The V gene's germline CDR1 is SGHVS and CDR2 FQNEAQ. The CDR3 reads CASSFGLEAGELFF. CDR3 bases: TGTGCCAGCAGCTTCGGACTAGAAGCCGGGGAGCTGTTTTTT.

The chain links TRBV4-1 to TRBJ2-6, with 12 bases that match TRBD1. This CDR3 region has 19 residues. Germline values: CDR1 MGHRA, CDR2 YSYEKL. V trimming: 4 bases; J trimming: 4 bases; junction bases outside the gene matches: 11. CDR3 bases: TGCGCCAGCAGCCGGGCCGGGACAGGGGGCTCGGGAGGGGCCAACGTCCTGACTTTC. This sequence encodes CASSRAGTGGSGGANVLTF.

The chain links TRBV10-1 to TRBJ2-7; perhaps TRBD2 as D (5 bases). The germline CDR1 and CDR2 sequences are WNHNN and SYGVQD (reference sequence). Trimming pared 0 bases from V and 1 base from J, leaving 19 bases between. The CDR3 covers 18 residues. CDR3 in amino acids: CASSESQGLLGGSYEQYF. CDR3 coding DNA: TGCGCCAGCAGTGAGTCGCAAGGCCTACTAGGTGGATCCTACGAGCAGTACTTC.

This clone was seen only a few times. The chain recombines TRBV5-6 with TRBJ2-1, with no clear D. Trimming took 2 bases from V and 0 from J, leaving 12 bases between them. The CDR3 runs 16 residues. Germline V CDR1 and CDR2: SGHDT, YYEEEE. The CDR3 region is CASSFATSSSYNEQFF. Here the CDR3 DNA reads TGTGCCAGCAGCTTTGCGACTTCAAGCTCCTACAATGAGCAGTTCTTC.

V usage is TRBV6-1 and J usage is TRBJ2-3; D gene unclear. The CDR3 covers 13 residues. V was clipped by 3 bases and J by 0 bases, with 4 bases between them. Germline V gives CDR1 MNHNS, CDR2 SASEGT. The CDR3 DNA sequence: TGTGCCAGCAGTGAGGAGAGCACAGATACGCAGTATTTT. It codes for CASSEESTDTQYF.

This rearrangement joins TRBV6-5 to TRBJ1-4; D may be TRBD1 (5 bases). This CDR3 has 14 residues. V was clipped by 6 bases and J by 7 bases, with 15 bases between them. Germline values: CDR1 MNHEY, CDR2 SVGAGI. The CDR3 protein is CASSLGGSSEKLFF. DNA for the CDR3: TGTGCCAGCAGCCTGGGGGGGAGCAGTGAAAAACTGTTTTTT.

This chain connects TRBV5-1 to TRBJ2-7; 9 nucleotides line up with TRBD2. The CDR3 length is 15 residues. CDR1 is SGHRS, CDR2 YFSETQ, per germline. Trimming took 1 base from V and 4 from J; bases not matched to a gene: 6. The CDR3 DNA follows: TGCGCCAGCAGCTTGTTACTAGCGGGTCAATACGAGCAGTACTTC. It specifies CASSLLLAGQYEQYF.

The chain joins TRBV18 to TRBJ1-5; D uncertain. Trimming stripped 3 bases from V and 2 bases from J, with 14 bases between. Germline V gene data show CDR1 as KGHSH and CDR2 as LQKENI. CDR3 length: 16 amino acids. The CDR3 reads CASSPVGEGRNQPQHF. The CDR3 coding sequence is TGTGCCAGCTCACCCGTGGGAGAAGGTCGCAATCAGCCCCAGCATTTT. The variable domain in full, completed from reference TRBV18 and TRBJ1-5, reads NAGVMQNPRHLVRRRGQEARLRCSPMKGHSHVYWYRQLPEEGLKFMVYLQKENIIDESGMPKERFSAEFPKEGPSILRIQQVVRGDSAAYFCASSPVGEGRNQPQHFGDGTRLSIL.

The chain couples TRBV27 to TRBJ2-3; 7 nucleotides align to TRBD1. After removal of 4 bases from V and 2 bases from J, the junction contained 12 bases not matched to a gene. This CDR3 region has 17 residues. Germline CDR1 is MNHEY and CDR2 is SMNVEV (reference sequence). CDR3 sequence (DNA): TGTGCCAGCAGTTATACAGGGGTAGTGTTTCACACAGATACGCAGTATTTT. It codes for CASSYTGVVFHTDTQYF.

V gene TRBV28 combines with J gene TRBJ1-2, with TRBD1 as a possible D gene (5 bases). Trimming pared 3 bases from V and 8 bases from J, leaving 13 bases between. Germline V gene lookup returns CDR1 MDHEN and CDR2 SYDVKM. CDR3 length: 13 amino acids. The CDR3 nucleotides are TGTGCCAGCAGTTTTACGGGGGTTGGGGGCTACACCTTC. Amino acids: CASSFTGVGGYTF.

The rearrangement joins TRBV5-6 to TRBJ2-3, with 8 nucleotides matching TRBD1. Germline V lookup: CDR1 SGHDT, CDR2 YYEEEE. CDR3 length: 14 amino acids. Germline trimming cut 4 bases from V and 3 bases from J; bases unmatched to any gene: 4. In DNA form, the CDR3 reads TGTGCCAGCAGCCTGGACAGGGAAACAGATACGCAGTATTTT. Translated: CASSLDRETDTQYF.

The V gene is TRBV7-8, the J gene TRBJ2-7; the match to TRBD2 covers 12 bases. This CDR3 comprises 17 residues. Germline assignment: CDR1 SGHVS and CDR2 FQNEAQ. The V gene end was trimmed by 4 bases and the J gene end by 0 bases; junction bases not matched to a gene: 7. The CDR3, as DNA: TGTGCCAGCAGCTGGGGACCTAGCGGGGGGGTCTCCTACGAGCAGTACTTC. Translation gives CASSWGPSGGVSYEQYF.

The CDR3 sequence is CASRISEQGGSNTGELFF. The DNA for the CDR3 is TGTGCCAGCCGAATTAGCGAACAGGGGGGCTCGAACACCGGGGAGCTGTTTTTT. The chain joins TRBV18 to TRBJ2-2, with 8 positions matching TRBD1. The CDR3 covers 18 residues. Germline lookup yields CDR1 KGHSH and CDR2 LQKENI. With 8 bases clipped from V and 0 bases from J, the junction kept 14 bases outside the gene matches.

Of note for this clone: The same CDR3 also results from other DNA sequences found in this sample. The chain couples TRBV19 to TRBJ1-1; a possible D gene is TRBD1 (5 bases). The CDR3 contains 14 residues. The germline V gene has CDR1 LNHDA and CDR2 SQIVND (reference sequence). Between the trimmed V and J ends, which lost 3 bases and 1 base, there was a span of 9 bases. The CDR3 is CASSIPGGNTEAFF. For the CDR3, the DNA is TGTGCCAGTAGTATCCCGGGGGGGAACACTGAAGCTTTCTTT.

This clone came up a few times. V and J are TRBV6-5 and TRBJ2-5; maybe TRBD1 (5 bases). The germline CDR1 and CDR2 sequences are MNHEY and SVGAGI. V lost 4 bases and J 7 bases, leaving 13 bases between the germline ends. The CDR3 spans 13 residues. The CDR3 sequence is CASSSPGIGTQYF. CDR3 DNA: TGTGCCAGCAGTTCCCCAGGGATAGGGACCCAGTACTTC.

The chain's CDR3 is CASSPGGTVSYEQYF. The CDR3 DNA is TGCGCCAGCAGCCCGGGAGGGACAGTCTCCTACGAGCAGTACTTC. The rearrangement joins TRBV5-1 to TRBJ2-7; D is possibly TRBD2 (8 bases). The CDR3 consists of 15 residues. Trimming removed 4 bases from V and 0 bases from J, with 14 bases in between. Per germline, CDR1 SGHRS and CDR2 YFSETQ.

V usage is TRBV6-5 and J usage is TRBJ2-7; the D gene is possibly TRBD2 (6 bases). Germline loops: CDR1 MNHEY, CDR2 SVGAGI. Trimming shortened V by 3 bases and J by 7 bases, and 13 bases separated the two germline ends. The CDR3 runs to 13 residues. DNA for the CDR3: TGTGCCAGCAGTTATCCCGGGACTGAAGAGCAGTACTTC. This codes for CASSYPGTEEQYF.

The chain employs TRBV9 and TRBJ2-5; D is ambiguous. This CDR3 is built from 13 residues. V lost 2 bases and J 5 bases, leaving 10 bases between the germline ends. The germline V gene has CDR1 SGDLS and CDR2 YYNGEE. In DNA form, the CDR3 reads TGTGCCAGCAGCGTCATACCCGGGGAGACCCAGTACTTC. Residues: CASSVIPGETQYF.

The gene calls are TRBV6-5 and TRBJ1-2; 10 bases fit TRBD1. Per the germline V gene, CDR1 is MNHEY and CDR2 is SVGAGI. There are 16 residues in the CDR3. V trimming: 2 bases; J trimming: 2 bases; junction bases outside the gene matches: 5. DNA of the CDR3: TGTGCCAGCAGTTACATCAGGACAGGGGGGAACTATGGCTACACCTTC. Amino acids: CASSYIRTGGNYGYTF.

The chain recombines TRBV7-9 with TRBJ2-3; 7 nucleotides agree with TRBD1. V lost 5 bases and J lost 6; bases outside the gene matches: 8. The CDR3 loop spans 14 amino acids. Germline CDR1 SEHNR, CDR2 FQNEAQ (reference sequence). The CDR3 sequence is CASSPQGVEDTQYF. CDR3 coding DNA: TGTGCCAGCAGCCCCCAGGGGGTGGAGGATACGCAGTATTTT.

The CDR3 DNA follows: TGTGCCAGCAGTCCCGGGACAGCCAATCAGCCCCAGCATTTT. This gives the protein CASSPGTANQPQHF. The chain is built from TRBV6-5 and TRBJ1-5; the match to TRBD1 covers 7 bases. CDR1 and CDR2 from the germline V gene are MNHEY and SVGAGI. The V and J ends lost 5 bases and 3 bases, in that order; junction bases with no gene match: 4. This CDR3 is built from 14 residues.

The chain carries TRBV29-1 and TRBJ2-7, with 8 positions matching TRBD1. The V segment lost 3 bases and the J segment 2 bases; nucleotides outside the gene matches: 3. This CDR3 region has 13 residues. The germline CDR1 and CDR2 sequences are SQVTM and ANQGSEA. The CDR3 region has the DNA TGCAGCGTTGACAGGGGGCCCCCCTACGAGCAGTACTTC. It codes for CSVDRGPPYEQYF.

V is TRBV25-1 and J is TRBJ2-1; D is uncertain. CDR3 size: 13 residues. V was trimmed by 6 bases and J by 4 bases, leaving 10 bases between them. Per the germline V gene, CDR1 is MGHDK and CDR2 is SYGVNS. CDR3 bases: TGTGCCAGCAGAGAGACCGAGTACAATGAGCAGTTCTTC. Amino acid sequence: CASRETEYNEQFF.

The rearrangement uses TRBV6-6 and TRBJ2-1; D gene ambiguous. V was clipped by 6 bases and J by 5 bases, with 17 bases between them. Germline V gene lookup returns CDR1 MNHNY and CDR2 SVGAGI (reference sequence). The CDR3 spans 15 residues. This CDR3 is CASRPSSIRDNEQFF. CDR3 in DNA: TGTGCCAGCAGACCCTCCTCCATTAGGGACAATGAGCAGTTCTTC.

The gene calls are TRBV7-2 and TRBJ2-3, with TRBD2 identical over 10 bases. V trimming: 2 bases; J trimming: 4 bases; junction bases outside the gene matches: 12. The CDR3 loop spans 18 amino acids. From germline, CDR1 is SGHTA and CDR2 FQGNSA. CDR3 sequence reads: CASSLIPSSSGSADTQYF. DNA of the CDR3: TGTGCCAGCAGCTTAATTCCTTCGTCTAGCGGGAGCGCAGATACGCAGTATTTT. Full variable domain (outside the CDR3, taken from reference TRBV7-2 and TRBJ2-3): GAGVSQSPSNKVTEKGKDVELRCDPISGHTALYWYRQSLGQGLEFLIYFQGNSAPDKSGLPSDRFSAERTGGSVSTLTIQRTQQEDSAVYLCASSLIPSSSGSADTQYFGPGTRLTVL.

V is TRBV4-2 and J is TRBJ2-5, with TRBD2 identical over 12 bases. Matching the DNA end better, TRBJ2-7 makes the J call doubtful. The CDR3 is 16 amino acids. Per the germline V gene, CDR1 is LGHNA and CDR2 is YNFKEQ. The DNA for the CDR3 is TGTGCCAGCAGCCCCCGGACTAGCGGGGTCTCCTACGAGCAGTACTTC. Its translation: CASSPRTSGVSYEQYF.